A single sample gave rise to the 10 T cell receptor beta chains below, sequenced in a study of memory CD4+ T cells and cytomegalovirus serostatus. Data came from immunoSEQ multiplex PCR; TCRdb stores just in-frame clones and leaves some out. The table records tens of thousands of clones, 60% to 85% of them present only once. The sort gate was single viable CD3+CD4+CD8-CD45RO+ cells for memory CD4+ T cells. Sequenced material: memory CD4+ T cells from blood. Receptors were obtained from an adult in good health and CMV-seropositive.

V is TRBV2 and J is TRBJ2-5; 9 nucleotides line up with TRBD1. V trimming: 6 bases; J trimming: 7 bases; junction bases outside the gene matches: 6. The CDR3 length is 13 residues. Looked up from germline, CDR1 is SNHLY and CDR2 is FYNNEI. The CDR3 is CASSRDREGTQYF. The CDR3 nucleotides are TGTGCCAGCAGCCGGGACAGGGAGGGGACCCAGTACTTC.

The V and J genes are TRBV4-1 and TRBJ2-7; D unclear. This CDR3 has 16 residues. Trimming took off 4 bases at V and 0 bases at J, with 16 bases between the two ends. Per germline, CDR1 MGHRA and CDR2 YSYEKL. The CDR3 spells CASSPLDLGFSYEQYF. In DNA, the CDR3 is TGCGCCAGCAGCCCTCTAGATCTAGGCTTCTCCTACGAGCAGTACTTC.

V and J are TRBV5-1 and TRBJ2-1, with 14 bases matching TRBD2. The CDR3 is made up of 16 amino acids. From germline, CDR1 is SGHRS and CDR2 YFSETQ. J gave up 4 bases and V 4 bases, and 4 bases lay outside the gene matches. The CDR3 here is CASSPGTSGGYNEQFF. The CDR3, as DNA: TGCGCCAGCAGCCCGGGGACTAGCGGGGGTTACAATGAGCAGTTCTTC.

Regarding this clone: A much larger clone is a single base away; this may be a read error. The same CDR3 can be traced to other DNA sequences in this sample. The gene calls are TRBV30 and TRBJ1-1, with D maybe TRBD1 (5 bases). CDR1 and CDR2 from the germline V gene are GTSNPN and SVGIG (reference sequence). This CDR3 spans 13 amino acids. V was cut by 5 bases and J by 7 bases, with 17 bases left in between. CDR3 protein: CAWRSLRDGEAFF. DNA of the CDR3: TGTGCCTGGCGAAGCCTCAGGGATGGTGAAGCTTTCTTT.

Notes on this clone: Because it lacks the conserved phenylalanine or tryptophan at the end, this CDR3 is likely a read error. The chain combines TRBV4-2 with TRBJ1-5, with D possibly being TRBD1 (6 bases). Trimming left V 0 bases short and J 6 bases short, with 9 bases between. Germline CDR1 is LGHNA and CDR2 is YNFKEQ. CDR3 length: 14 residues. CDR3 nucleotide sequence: TGTGCCAGCAGCCAAGATAGGGGGGGTCAGCCCCAGCATTGT. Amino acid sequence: CASSQDRGGQPQHC.

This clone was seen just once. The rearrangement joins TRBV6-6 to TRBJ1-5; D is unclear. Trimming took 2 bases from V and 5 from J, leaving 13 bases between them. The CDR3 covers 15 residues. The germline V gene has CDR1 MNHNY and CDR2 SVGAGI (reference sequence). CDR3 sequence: CASSYGRDGHQPQHF. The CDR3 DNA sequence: TGTGCCAGCAGTTACGGGAGGGATGGGCATCAGCCCCAGCATTTT.

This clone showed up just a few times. The CDR3 region is CASSQERDNYGYTF. The CDR3 nucleotides read TGCGCCAGCAGCCAAGAAAGGGATAACTATGGCTACACCTTC. The chain recombines TRBV4-1 with TRBJ1-2, with D unresolved. The V gene lost 0 bases and the J gene lost 1 base, with 6 bases spanning the gap. The germline gives CDR1 MGHRA, CDR2 YSYEKL. The CDR3 extends over 14 amino acids.

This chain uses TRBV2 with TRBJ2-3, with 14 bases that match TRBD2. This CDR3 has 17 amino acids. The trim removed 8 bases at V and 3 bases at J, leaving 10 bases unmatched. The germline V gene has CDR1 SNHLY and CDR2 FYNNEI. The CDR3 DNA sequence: TGTGCCAGCCGCCAAGTAGGACTAGCGGGGGGAACAGATACGCAGTATTTT. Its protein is CASRQVGLAGGTDTQYF.

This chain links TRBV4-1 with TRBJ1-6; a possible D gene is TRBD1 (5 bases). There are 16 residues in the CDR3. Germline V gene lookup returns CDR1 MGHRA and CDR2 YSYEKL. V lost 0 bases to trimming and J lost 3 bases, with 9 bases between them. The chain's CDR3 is CASSQERGFYNSPLHF. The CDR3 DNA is TGCGCCAGCAGCCAAGAAAGGGGCTTCTATAATTCACCCCTCCACTTT.

The DNA of the CDR3 is TGTGCCAGTAGTATCCGACAGAACACCATATATTTT. Protein: CASSIRQNTIYF. The rearrangement links TRBV19 to TRBJ1-3, with D possibly TRBD1 on 5 matching bases. Germline CDR1 LNHDA, CDR2 SQIVND (reference sequence). The CDR3 loop spans 12 amino acids. The V end was cut by 3 bases, the J end by 7 bases, with 7 bases between.